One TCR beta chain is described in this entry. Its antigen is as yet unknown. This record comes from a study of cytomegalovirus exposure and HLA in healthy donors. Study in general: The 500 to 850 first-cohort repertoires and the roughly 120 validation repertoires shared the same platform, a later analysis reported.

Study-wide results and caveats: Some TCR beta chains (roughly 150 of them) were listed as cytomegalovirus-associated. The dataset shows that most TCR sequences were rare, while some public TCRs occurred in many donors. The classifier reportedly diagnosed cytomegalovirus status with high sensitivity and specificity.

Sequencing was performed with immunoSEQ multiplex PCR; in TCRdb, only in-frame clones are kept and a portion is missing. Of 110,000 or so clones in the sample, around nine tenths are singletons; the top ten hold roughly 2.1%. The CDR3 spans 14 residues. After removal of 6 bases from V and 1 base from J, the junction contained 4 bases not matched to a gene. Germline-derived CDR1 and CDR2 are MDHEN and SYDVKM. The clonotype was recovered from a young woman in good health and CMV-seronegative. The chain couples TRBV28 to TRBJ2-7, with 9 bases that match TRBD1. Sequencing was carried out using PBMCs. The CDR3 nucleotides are TGTGCCAGCAGGGCGGACAGGGGATCCTACGAGCAGTACTTC. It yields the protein CASRADRGSYEQYF.